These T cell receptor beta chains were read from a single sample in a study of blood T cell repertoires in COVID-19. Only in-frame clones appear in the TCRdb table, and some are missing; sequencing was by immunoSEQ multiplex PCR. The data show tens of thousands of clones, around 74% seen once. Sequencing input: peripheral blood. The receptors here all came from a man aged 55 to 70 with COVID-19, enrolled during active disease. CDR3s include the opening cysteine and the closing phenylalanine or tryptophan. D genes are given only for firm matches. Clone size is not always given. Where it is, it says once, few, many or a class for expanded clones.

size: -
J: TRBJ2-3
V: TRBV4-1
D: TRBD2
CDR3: CASSSGGAGGPNTQYF
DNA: TGCGCCAGCAGCTCGGGTGGAGCGGGGGGGCCAAATACGCAGTATTTT

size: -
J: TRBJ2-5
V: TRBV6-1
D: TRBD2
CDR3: CASSEAVGGRARETQYF
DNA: TGTGCCAGCAGTGAAGCGGTTGGCGGGAGGGCCCGAGAGACCCAGTACTTC

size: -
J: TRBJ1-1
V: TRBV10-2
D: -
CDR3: CASSEGRVSTEAFF
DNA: TGCGCCAGCAGTGAGGGTCGTGTGAGTACTGAAGCTTTCTTT

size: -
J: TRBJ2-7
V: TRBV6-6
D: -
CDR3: CASSMRSRAGSEQYF
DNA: TGTGCCAGCAGCATGAGATCGCGAGCGGGCAGTGAGCAGTACTTC

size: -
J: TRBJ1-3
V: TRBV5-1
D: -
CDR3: CASSLAWGQSDPTIYF
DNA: TGCGCCAGCAGCTTGGCCTGGGGGCAGTCGGACCCGACCATATATTTT

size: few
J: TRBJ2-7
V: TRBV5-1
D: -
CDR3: CASSLAGQTAREQYF
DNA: TGCGCCAGCAGCTTGGCTGGACAGACGGCGAGGGAGCAGTACTTC

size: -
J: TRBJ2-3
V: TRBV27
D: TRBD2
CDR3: CASSFRRPLAAEGSTDTQYF
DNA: TGTGCCAGCAGTTTTAGGCGGCCCCTAGCGGCCGAGGGAAGCACAGATACGCAGTATTTT

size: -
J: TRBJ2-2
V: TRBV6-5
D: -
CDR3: CASRFGTGELFF
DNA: TGTGCCAGCCGATTCGGCACCGGGGAGCTGTTTTTT

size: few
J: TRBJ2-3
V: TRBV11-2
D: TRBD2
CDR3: CASSLLAGGITDTQYF
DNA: TGTGCCAGCAGCCTCTTAGCGGGGGGTATCACAGATACGCAGTATTTT

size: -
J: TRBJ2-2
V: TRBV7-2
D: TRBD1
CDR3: CASSMGTDTGELFF
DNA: TGTGCCAGCAGCATGGGGACAGACACCGGGGAGCTGTTTTTT

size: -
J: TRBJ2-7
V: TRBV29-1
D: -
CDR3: CSVAPGSYEQYF
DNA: TGCAGCGTTGCCCCAGGCTCCTACGAGCAGTACTTC

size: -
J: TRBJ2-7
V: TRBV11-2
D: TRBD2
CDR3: CASSSPTSGHKPYEQYF
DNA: TGTGCCAGCAGCTCTCCGACTAGCGGGCATAAGCCCTACGAGCAGTACTTC

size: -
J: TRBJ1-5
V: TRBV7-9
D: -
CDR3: CASSFSSQPQHF
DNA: TGTGCCAGCAGCTTCTCCAGTCAGCCCCAGCATTTT

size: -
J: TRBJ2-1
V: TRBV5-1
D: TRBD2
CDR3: CASTPSAGAYNEQFF
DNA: TGCGCCAGCACCCCGTCGGCGGGAGCCTACAATGAGCAGTTCTTC

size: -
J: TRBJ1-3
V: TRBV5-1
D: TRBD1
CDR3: CASSTGESGNTIYF
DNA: TGCGCCAGCAGTACAGGGGAATCCGGAAACACCATATATTTT

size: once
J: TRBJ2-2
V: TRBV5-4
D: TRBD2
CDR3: CASSLADASGGTGELFF
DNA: TGTGCCAGCAGCTTGGCCGACGCTAGCGGGGGCACCGGGGAGCTGTTTTTT

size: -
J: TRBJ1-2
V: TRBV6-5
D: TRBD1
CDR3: CASTNGDSNYGYTF
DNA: TGTGCCAGCACCAACGGGGACAGTAACTATGGCTACACCTTC

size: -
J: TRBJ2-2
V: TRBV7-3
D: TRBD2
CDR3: CASRRTSEAGELFF
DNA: TGTGCCAGCAGGCGGACTAGCGAAGCCGGGGAGCTGTTTTTT

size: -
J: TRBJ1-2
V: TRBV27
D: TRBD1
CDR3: CASSRQGLSNYGYTF
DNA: TGTGCCAGCAGTAGACAGGGGCTTTCTAACTATGGCTACACCTTC

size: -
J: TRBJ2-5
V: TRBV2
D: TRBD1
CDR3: CATSTTGGGETQYF
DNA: TGTGCCACCTCAACGACAGGGGGTGGGGAGACCCAGTACTTC

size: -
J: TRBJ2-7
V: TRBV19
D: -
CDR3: CASSISGQKGTEQYF
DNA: TGTGCCAGTAGTATAAGTGGACAGAAGGGGACCGAGCAGTACTTC

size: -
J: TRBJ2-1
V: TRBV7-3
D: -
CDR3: CASSPKYEQFF
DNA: TGTGCCAGCAGCCCCAAATATGAGCAGTTCTTC

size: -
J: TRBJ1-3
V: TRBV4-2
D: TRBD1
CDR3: CASSPQTGRGNTIYF
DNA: TGTGCCAGCAGCCCTCAGACAGGGAGGGGAAACACCATATATTTT

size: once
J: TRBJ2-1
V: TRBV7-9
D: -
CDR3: CASSPLVRGRRDEQFF
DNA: TGTGCCAGCAGCCCCCTGGTACGTGGGAGAAGGGATGAGCAGTTCTTC

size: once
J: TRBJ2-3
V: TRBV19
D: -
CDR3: CASSMEDSTDTQYF
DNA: TGTGCCAGTAGTATGGAGGACTCCACAGATACGCAGTATTTT

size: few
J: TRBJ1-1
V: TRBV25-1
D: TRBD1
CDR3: CASSHTRAGGIEAFF
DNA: TGTGCCAGCAGTCACACCAGGGCAGGGGGTATTGAAGCTTTCTTT

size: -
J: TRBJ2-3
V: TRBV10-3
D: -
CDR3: CAISVGGSTDTQYF
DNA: TGTGCCATCAGTGTCGGGGGAAGCACAGATACGCAGTATTTT

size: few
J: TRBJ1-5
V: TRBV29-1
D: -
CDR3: CSVGTAQGNQPQHF
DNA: TGCAGCGTTGGTACGGCCCAGGGCAATCAGCCCCAGCATTTT

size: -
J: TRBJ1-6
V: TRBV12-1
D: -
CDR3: CASSFTGPGGYSPLHF
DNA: TGTGCCAGCAGCTTCACGGGACCAGGGGGTTATTCACCCCTCCACTTT

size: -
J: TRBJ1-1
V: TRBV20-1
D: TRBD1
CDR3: CSASGTGGRTEAFF
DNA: TGCAGTGCTAGTGGGACAGGGGGCCGGACTGAAGCTTTCTTT